This T cell receptor (beta chain) appears in the sequencing data of a study of T cells in Graves' hyperthyroidism and ophthalmopathy. What was amplified from RNA transcripts were TCR beta CDR3 regions. Using the HTBI primer set, a first-round RT-PCR was run on the TCR CDR3. TCRdb called the multiplex PCR reads again in MiXCR, with one record for every CDR3 protein. The top ten hold around 12% of the sample, which has around 600,000 distinct CDR3 sequences, roughly 15% seen once. This clonotype was counted only a few times. Sequenced input: blood. This TCR derives from a woman in her forties or fifties with Graves' ophthalmopathy.

This CDR3 reads CATPMTRNSDYGAQYF. CDR3 bases: TGCGCCACCCCCATGACACGGAATTCCGACTACGGAGCGCAGTATTTT. The V call is TRBV10-1, the J call TRBJ2-3; D is possibly TRBD2 (5 bases). V was shortened by 10 bases and J by 10 bases, with 30 bases between the two germline ends. There are 16 residues in the CDR3. Germline CDR1 WNHNN, CDR2 SYGVQD (reference sequence).